The 21 T cell receptor beta chains in this list originate from one sample, sequenced in a study of T cells in Graves' hyperthyroidism and ophthalmopathy. Amplification of TCR beta CDR3 regions used RNA as the template. Using the HTBI primer set, a first-round RT-PCR was run on the TCR CDR3. MiXCR was run by TCRdb on the multiplex PCR reads, yielding one entry per CDR3 protein. The sample has some 700,000 distinct CDR3 sequences, 15% to 20% seen once. Sequencing was performed on blood. Receptors originate from a man between 45 and 60 years old with Graves' hyperthyroidism.

Points on this clonotype: A read error may be the cause here, since a much bigger clone is one base away. This chain uses TRBV28 with TRBJ1-5; 7 nucleotides agree with TRBD1. Matching the DNA end better, TRBJ2-3 makes the J call doubtful. The CDR3 runs to 16 residues. Germline V CDR1 and CDR2: MDHEN, SYDVKM. In DNA form, the CDR3 reads TGTGCCAGCAGCCCCAGGGGGTCACCTAGCAATCAGCCCCAGTATTTT. Its translation: CASSPRGSPSNQPQYF.

The V gene is TRBV28, the J gene TRBJ1-5; 7 bases fit TRBD1. V lost 7 bases, J lost 6 bases, and 9 bases stayed unmatched. The CDR3 totals 14 residues. Germline lookup yields CDR1 MDHEN and CDR2 SYDVKM. The CDR3 here is CASISWTGRQPQHF. Here the CDR3 DNA reads TGTGCCAGCATCAGCTGGACAGGACGTCAGCCCCAGCATTTT.

This clonotype was counted at least ten times. J is TRBJ2-3 and V is TRBV2; 8 bases agree with TRBD1. CDR3 length: 14 residues. Trimming at V came to 6 bases and at J to 2 bases, leaving 4 bases not matched to a gene. Germline CDR1 SNHLY, CDR2 FYNNEI. The CDR3, as DNA: TGTGCCAGCAGAAGACAGGGGTTCACAGATACGCAGTATTTT. Protein sequence: CASRRQGFTDTQYF.

This clonotype was picked up many times. The CDR3 DNA reads as TGTGCCTGCATAAATAGCGGGAGTATCCACGAGCAGTACTTC. This sequence encodes CACINSGSIHEQYF. This chain joins TRBV28 and TRBJ2-7, with 9 bases lining up with TRBD2. There are 14 residues in the CDR3. The V gene's germline CDR1 is MDHEN and CDR2 SYDVKM. V lost 11 bases, J lost 5 bases, and 13 bases stayed unmatched.

The chain has TRBV18 and TRBJ1-5, with 7 nucleotides matching TRBD1. J gave up 3 bases and V 5 bases, and 4 bases lay outside the gene matches. Germline values: CDR1 KGHSH, CDR2 LQKENI. CDR3 length equals 14 residues. The CDR3 nucleotides read TGTGCCAGCTCAGGGACAGCCTTCAATCAGCCCCAGCATTTT. This translates into CASSGTAFNQPQHF.

As concerns this clonotype: It may be a read error: a sequence one base away is much more abundant. The chain has TRBV3-1 and TRBJ1-2, with a weak D call TRBD1 (6 bases). The germline gives CDR1 LGHDT, CDR2 YNNKEL (reference sequence). The CDR3 length is 16 residues. V lost 4 bases and J 5 bases, leaving 20 bases between the germline ends. The CDR3 here is CASSLDAGQWTYGYTF. Here the CDR3 DNA reads TGTGCCAGCAGCCTAGATGCAGGACAGTGGACTTATGGCTACACCTTC.

This chain connects TRBV5-4 to TRBJ2-3; TRBD1 is a possible D gene (5 bases). Germline CDR1 SGHNT, CDR2 YYREEE (reference sequence). Deletions cut 1 base from V and 3 bases from J, with 12 bases between. The CDR3 is made up of 15 amino acids. CDR3 amino acids: CASSLNRMETDTQYF. As DNA, the CDR3 is TGTGCCAGCAGCTTGAACAGGATGGAGACAGATACGCAGTATTTT. Filled out from reference TRBV5-4 and TRBJ2-3, the complete variable domain reads ETGVTQSPTHLIKTRGQQVTLRCSSQSGHNTVSWYQQALGQGPQFIFQYYREEENGRGNFPPRFSGLQFPNYSSELNVNALELDDSALYLCASSLNRMETDTQYFGPGTRLTVL.

This clonotype was recorded many times. The CDR3 reads CASSVSEYYEQYF. CDR3 DNA sequence: TGTGCCAGCAGTGTATCAGAGTACTACGAGCAGTACTTC. V gene TRBV2 combines with J gene TRBJ2-7, with no clear D. CDR3 size: 13 residues. Germline V gene lookup returns CDR1 SNHLY and CDR2 FYNNEI. The germline V and J ends were trimmed by 4 bases and 3 bases, with 10 bases remaining between them. Filled out from reference TRBV2 and TRBJ2-7, the complete variable domain reads EPEVTQTPSHQVTQMGQEVILRCVPISNHLYFYWYRQILGQKVEFLVSFYNNEISEKSEIFDDQFSVERPDGSNFTLKIRSTKLEDSAMYFCASSVSEYYEQYFGPGTRLTVT.

This clonotype was seen ten or more times. The chain joins TRBV3-1 to TRBJ1-2; possible D gene TRBD1, 6 bases. V gave up 5 bases and J gave up 1 base, with 11 bases separating them. The germline V gene encodes CDR1 LGHDT and CDR2 YNNKEL (reference sequence). The CDR3 has 14 amino acids. The CDR3 loop is CASSSSDSNYGYTF. The CDR3 bases are TGTGCCAGCAGCTCCTCGGACAGTAACTATGGCTACACCTTC.

This chain joins TRBV10-3 and TRBJ1-6; 7 positions match TRBD1. Germline CDR1 is ENHRY and CDR2 is SYGVKD. This CDR3 has 12 amino acids. V shed 5 bases and J 10 bases; nucleotides not matched to a gene: 2. CDR3 coding DNA: TGTGCCATCAGTACAGGGGAGTCACCCCTCCACTTT. Amino acid sequence: CAISTGESPLHF.

Comments on this clonotype: The junction departs from germline at one end; a sequencing error may be responsible. J is TRBJ2-7 and V is TRBV5-5, with 10 bases identical to TRBD1. CDR1 is SGHKS, CDR2 YYEKEE, per germline (reference sequence). The CDR3 is 18 amino acids. CDR3 in DNA: TGTGCCAGCAGAGAGGGACAGGGGTCCTTAACGATCTCCTACAAGCAGTACTTC. It specifies CASREGQGSLTISYKQYF. Looking up the rest from reference TRBV5-5 and TRBJ2-7 gives the full variable domain: DAGVTQSPTHLIKTRGQQVTLRCSPISGHKSVSWYQQVLGQGPQFIFQYYEKEERGRGNFPDRFSARQFPNYSSELNVNALLLGDSALYLCASREGQGSLTISYKQYFGPGTRLTVT.

Ten or more counts support this clonotype. This chain uses TRBV7-2 with TRBJ2-3, with 12 bases fitting TRBD2. Unmatched junction bases numbered 10, after V lost 5 bases and J lost 4 bases. The germline CDR1 and CDR2 sequences are SGHTA and FQGNSA. The CDR3 spans 17 residues. The chain's CDR3 is CASSAALLAGGSDTQYF. The CDR3 DNA is TGTGCCAGCAGCGCCGCTCTTCTAGCGGGAGGGTCAGATACGCAGTATTTT. Supplemented by reference TRBV7-2 and TRBJ2-3, the full variable domain reads GAGVSQSPSNKVTEKGKDVELRCDPISGHTALYWYRQSLGQGLEFLIYFQGNSAPDKSGLPSDRFSAERTGGSVSTLTIQRTQQEDSAVYLCASSAALLAGGSDTQYFGPGTRLTVL.

Many counts were recorded for this clonotype. The chain uses TRBV11-2 and TRBJ2-5; possible D gene TRBD1, 5 bases. The germline CDR1 and CDR2 sequences are SGHAT and FQNNGV. CDR3 length equals 14 residues. Deletions cut 9 bases from V and 6 bases from J, with 20 bases between. The chain's CDR3 is CASGQGDLLKTQYF. In DNA form, the CDR3 reads TGTGCCAGTGGGCAGGGTGACCTTCTCAAGACCCAGTACTTC.

This clonotype came up many times. The chain has TRBV20-1 and TRBJ2-1, with TRBD2 matching over 9 bases. V gave up 4 bases and J gave up 8 bases; unmatched junction bases: 12. There are 15 residues in the CDR3. Germline V gene lookup returns CDR1 DFQATT and CDR2 SNEGSKA (reference sequence). CDR3 residues: CSAILAGGRSDEQFF. The CDR3 DNA reads TGCAGTGCTATCCTCGCGGGAGGGCGGTCCGATGAGCAGTTCTTC.

This clonotype has a handful of counts. The chain couples TRBV28 to TRBJ2-4, with 15 bases lining up with TRBD2. The CDR3 extends over 17 amino acids. The V and J ends lost 4 bases and 8 bases, in that order; junction bases with no gene match: 9. Germline values: CDR1 MDHEN, CDR2 SYDVKM. CDR3 sequence (DNA): TGTGCCAGCAGTTCCCGGACTAGCGGGAGGGGGAAGGACATTCAGTACTTC. Translating it yields CASSSRTSGRGKDIQYF.

The table lists this clonotype with many counts. This chain connects TRBV7-8 to TRBJ1-6, with D tentatively TRBD1 (6 bases). This CDR3 has 17 amino acids. Germline V CDR1 and CDR2: SGHVS, FQNEAQ. V was cut by 2 bases and J by 4 bases, with 15 bases left in between. The CDR3 DNA is TGTGCCAGCAGCTTATTTGCGGGGGCTAGGTATAATTCACCCCTCCACTTT. Translation: CASSLFAGARYNSPLHF.

This clonotype showed up just a few times. The chain is built from TRBV7-9 and TRBJ2-3; tentatively, D is TRBD1 (6 bases). The V gene's germline CDR1 is SEHNR and CDR2 FQNEAQ (reference sequence). V was cut by 4 bases and J by 2 bases, with 13 bases left in between. There are 15 residues in the CDR3. The CDR3 reads CASSSWAGATDTQYF. For the CDR3, the DNA is TGTGCCAGCAGCTCCTGGGCAGGGGCCACAGATACGCAGTATTTT.

Details on this clonotype: This clone may be a read error of a much larger clone one base away. V and J are TRBV9 and TRBJ2-1, with D unclear. The CDR3 spans 17 residues. Germline loops: CDR1 SGDLS, CDR2 YYNGEE. CDR3 sequence (DNA): TGTGCCAGCAGCCACCCCAGGAGCGCAAGCTCCTGCAATGAGCAGTTCTTC. Translation gives CASSHPRSASSCNEQFF.

This clonotype turned up a few times. The chain has TRBV6-1 and TRBJ1-1; D is possibly TRBD1 (6 bases). Trimming cost V 0 bases and J 4 bases, with 15 bases left between them. CDR1 and CDR2 from the germline V gene are MNHNS and SASEGT. CDR3 length: 16 amino acids. The CDR3, as DNA: TGTGCCAGCAGTGAAGCAGGGGGGCGAATGAGCACTGAAGCTTTCTTT. This codes for CASSEAGGRMSTEAFF.

The chain combines TRBV10-3 with TRBJ2-7; perhaps TRBD1 as D (6 bases). With 8 bases removed from V and 3 bases from J, the gap between germline ends came to 14 bases. There are 13 residues in the CDR3. Germline lookup yields CDR1 ENHRY and CDR2 SYGVKD. The CDR3, as DNA: TGTGCCATCGGAGTAAGCAGGGGCTACGAGCAGTACTTC. This gives the protein CAIGVSRGYEQYF.

CDR3 residues: CASSSGGSWTDTQYF. CDR3 nucleotides: TGTGCCAGCAGTTCTGGCGGGAGTTGGACAGATACGCAGTATTTT. This rearrangement joins TRBV28 to TRBJ2-3, with 7 bases identical to TRBD2. Unmatched junction bases numbered 7, after V lost 4 bases and J lost 3 bases. Germline-derived CDR1 and CDR2 are MDHEN and SYDVKM. This CDR3 region has 15 residues.